These 23 T cell receptor beta chains share one sample of origin, sequenced in a study of shared clonotypes between healthy human individuals. Produced via immunoSEQ multiplex PCR; TCRdb's table is partial and in-frame only. The repertoire holds some 2,500,000 clones, with roughly 93% as singletons. Sequences were obtained from naive CD4+ T cells from PBMCs. Subset indicated: CD45RA+ positively selected. The receptors shown here come from a man between 18 and 35 years old in good health. Some clones in this sample may be carry-over from other donors' samples.

In the case of this clone: A much larger clonotype is one base distant, so this may be a read error. This same CDR3 is encoded by further DNA sequences in the sample. The chain has TRBV5-1 and TRBJ1-1; D not certain. The germline gives CDR1 SGHRS, CDR2 YFSETQ. The CDR3 loop spans 13 amino acids. V lost 1 base and J 1 base, leaving 5 bases between the germline ends. The CDR3 is CASSLPGNTEAFF. DNA of the CDR3: TGCGCCAGCAGCTTGCCAGGGAACACTGAAGCTTTCTTT. The full variable domain, rest sourced from reference TRBV5-1 and TRBJ1-1, is KAGVTQTPRYLIKTRGQQVTLSCSPISGHRSVSWYQQTPGQGLQFLFEYFSETQRNKGNFPGRFSGRQFSNSRSEMNVSTLELGDSALYLCASSLPGNTEAFFGQGTRLTVV.

This clone was observed once. The V gene is TRBV7-9, the J gene TRBJ1-1; D gene ambiguous. The germline gives CDR1 SEHNR, CDR2 FQNEAQ (reference sequence). Trimming took 4 bases from V and 5 from J, leaving 11 bases between them. CDR3 length: 13 residues. The CDR3 spells CASSWLGLTEAFF. The CDR3 nucleotides are TGTGCCAGCAGCTGGCTAGGACTGACTGAAGCTTTCTTT.

Turning to this clone: Other DNA sequences within the sample encode an identical CDR3. The V and J genes are TRBV2 and TRBJ1-1; D not resolved. This CDR3 has 11 amino acids. Trimming stripped 3 bases from V and 1 base from J, with 0 bases between. The germline V gene encodes CDR1 SNHLY and CDR2 FYNNEI. As DNA, the CDR3 is TGTGCCAGCAGTGAGAACACTGAAGCTTTCTTT. Translation: CASSENTEAFF.

Comments on this clone: This CDR3 is also generated by other DNA sequences in the sample. The J gene is TRBJ1-5, the V gene TRBV7-6; no definite D call. CDR3 length equals 13 residues. Per germline, CDR1 SGHVS and CDR2 FNYEAQ. The V end was cut by 1 base, the J end by 5 bases, with 6 bases between. The CDR3 spells CASSLGTYQPQHF. DNA of the CDR3: TGTGCCAGCAGCTTAGGCACTTATCAGCCCCAGCATTTT. The entire variable domain, with the rest obtained from reference TRBV7-6 and TRBJ1-5, is as follows: GAGVSQSPRYKVTKRGQDVALRCDPISGHVSLYWYRQALGQGPEFLTYFNYEAQQDKSGLPNDRFSAERPEGSISTLTIQRTEQRDSAMYRCASSLGTYQPQHFGDGTRLSIL.

As for this clone: Other DNA sequences from this sample encode an identical CDR3 as well. The V and J genes are TRBV7-9 and TRBJ1-1; D may be TRBD1 (6 bases). The CDR3 runs to 13 residues. V was cut by 1 base and J by 4 bases, with 7 bases left in between. Germline-derived CDR1 and CDR2 are SEHNR and FQNEAQ (reference sequence). CDR3 in amino acids: CASSLEQGTEAFF. The CDR3 DNA sequence: TGTGCCAGCAGCTTAGAACAGGGCACTGAAGCTTTCTTT.

This sequence joins TRBV27 and TRBJ2-3; 8 bases are a match to TRBD2. The CDR3 sequence is 19 residues long. Germline assignment: CDR1 MNHEY and CDR2 SMNVEV (reference sequence). Germline trimming cut 5 bases from V and 2 bases from J; bases unmatched to any gene: 18. The DNA of the CDR3 is TGTGCCAGCAGTCCGCCCCGGGCCGGGACTAGGTTGGTCACAGATACGCAGTATTTT. This gives the protein CASSPPRAGTRLVTDTQYF.

The rearrangement uses TRBV28 and TRBJ2-1; 7 bases are shared with TRBD2. The CDR3 extends over 11 amino acids. CDR1 MDHEN and CDR2 SYDVKM come from the germline V gene. J was trimmed by 13 bases and V by 5 bases; bases with no gene match: 5. The CDR3 reads CASSDRDYQFF. CDR3 DNA sequence: TGTGCCAGCAGTGACCGGGACTATCAGTTCTTC.

The chain carries TRBV5-4 and TRBJ2-5; 10 positions match TRBD2. Germline V gene lookup returns CDR1 SGHNT and CDR2 YYREEE (reference sequence). The J segment lost 5 bases and the V segment lost 0 bases, leaving 10 bases of the junction unmatched. CDR3 size: 17 residues. CDR3 sequence (DNA): TGTGCCAGCAGCTTGGATTCCAGCGGGAGGGCCGGGGAGACCCAGTACTTC. As protein: CASSLDSSGRAGETQYF.

This sequence joins TRBV11-2 and TRBJ2-5; either TRBD1 or TRBD2 may supply D (6 bases each). Between the trimmed V and J ends, which lost 4 bases and 5 bases, there was a span of 11 bases. CDR3 size: 13 residues. Germline V CDR1 and CDR2: SGHAT, FQNNGV. The CDR3 spells CASSSRGVETQYF. The CDR3 nucleotides read TGTGCCAGCAGCTCTAGGGGGGTTGAGACCCAGTACTTC.

This chain connects TRBV6-4 to TRBJ2-4; perhaps TRBD2 as D (5 bases). The V end was cut by 2 bases, the J end by 7 bases, with 9 bases between. The CDR3 spans 13 residues. Germline CDR1 is MRHNA and CDR2 is SNTAGT. The CDR3 bases are TGTGCCAGCAGTGACGGGCCGGGGAACATTCAGTACTTC. Translating it yields CASSDGPGNIQYF.

This chain links TRBV15 with TRBJ2-1; 9 positions agree with TRBD2. V trimming: 0 bases; J trimming: 0 bases; junction bases outside the gene matches: 9. Germline V gene data show CDR1 as LNHNV and CDR2 as YYDKDF (reference sequence). CDR3 length: 19 amino acids. In nucleotides, the CDR3 is TGTGCCACCAGCAGAGAGGGCGGGAGGGCCCCGAGCTCCTACAATGAGCAGTTCTTC. This translates into CATSREGGRAPSSYNEQFF.

The rearrangement links TRBV18 to TRBJ1-2; no clear D. V gave up 5 bases and J gave up 1 base, with 5 bases separating them. CDR1 is KGHSH, CDR2 LQKENI, per germline. The CDR3 spans 12 residues. CDR3 nucleotides: TGTGCCAGCTCAACGGTTAACTATGGCTACACCTTC. The encoded protein is CASSTVNYGYTF.

Concerning this clone: The same CDR3 also results from other DNA sequences found in this sample. The V and J genes are TRBV5-1 and TRBJ1-1; D is ambiguous. Germline assignment: CDR1 SGHRS and CDR2 YFSETQ. The V end was cut by 0 bases, the J end by 7 bases, with 7 bases between. The CDR3 spans 12 residues. The chain's CDR3 is CASSLVGGEAFF. Written as DNA, the CDR3 is TGCGCCAGCAGCTTGGTTGGCGGTGAAGCTTTCTTT.

The rearrangement uses TRBV6-1 and TRBJ2-7; 7 bases are a match to TRBD1. The V segment lost 0 bases and the J segment 5 bases; nucleotides outside the gene matches: 16. Germline assignment: CDR1 MNHNS and CDR2 SASEGT. This CDR3 spans 18 amino acids. The CDR3 DNA reads TGTGCCAGCAGTGAAGCCTATAGACAGGGAACGAAGGTCCACGAGCAGTACTTC. This sequence encodes CASSEAYRQGTKVHEQYF.

The V and J genes are TRBV7-9 and TRBJ2-1, with D unclear. Trimming took 5 bases from V and 4 from J, leaving 9 bases between them. Germline V gene lookup returns CDR1 SEHNR and CDR2 FQNEAQ (reference sequence). This CDR3 region has 13 residues. The CDR3 sequence is CASSDRRYNEQFF. CDR3 nucleotide sequence: TGTGCCAGCAGCGACCGACGTTACAATGAGCAGTTCTTC. Full variable domain (outside the CDR3, taken from reference TRBV7-9 and TRBJ2-1): DTGVSQNPRHKITKRGQNVTFRCDPISEHNRLYWYRQTLGQGPEFLTYFQNEAQLEKSRLLSDRFSAERPKGSFSTLEIQRTEQGDSAMYLCASSDRRYNEQFFGPGTRLTVL.

The V gene is TRBV7-2, the J gene TRBJ2-7; TRBD1 might be the D (6 bases). Deletions cut 4 bases from V and 6 bases from J, with 10 bases between. This CDR3 is built from 12 residues. The germline V gene encodes CDR1 SGHTA and CDR2 FQGNSA. Here the CDR3 DNA reads TGTGCCAGCAGCTCTAGGGACACCGAGCAGTACTTC. Protein sequence: CASSSRDTEQYF. The variable domain in full, completed from reference TRBV7-2 and TRBJ2-7, reads GAGVSQSPSNKVTEKGKDVELRCDPISGHTALYWYRQSLGQGLEFLIYFQGNSAPDKSGLPSDRFSAERTGGSVSTLTIQRTQQEDSAVYLCASSSRDTEQYFGPGTRLTVT.

CDR3 DNA: TGCAGCGTTTGGAACAGGAGGGGCGAGCAGTACTTC. This translates into CSVWNRRGEQYF. The chain links TRBV29-1 to TRBJ2-7; possible D gene TRBD2, 6 bases. The CDR3 is made up of 12 amino acids. The germline V and J ends were trimmed by 5 bases and 6 bases, with 14 bases remaining between them. Germline V gene data show CDR1 as SQVTM and CDR2 as ANQGSEA.

The J gene is TRBJ1-4, the V gene TRBV27; TRBD1 is a possible D gene (5 bases). V gave up 3 bases and J gave up 5 bases, with 10 bases separating them. CDR3 length equals 14 residues. CDR1 is MNHEY, CDR2 SMNVEV, per germline (reference sequence). DNA for the CDR3: TGTGCCAGCAGTTTTAGGGGATCGAATGAAAAACTGTTTTTT. Protein: CASSFRGSNEKLFF.

Remarks on this clone: This same CDR3 is encoded by further DNA sequences in the sample. The V call is TRBV5-1, the J call TRBJ2-1, with 15 bases fitting TRBD2. After removal of 2 bases from V and 3 bases from J, the junction contained 3 bases not matched to a gene. This CDR3 region has 17 residues. The germline gives CDR1 SGHRS, CDR2 YFSETQ. CDR3 protein: CASSFGLAGGFYNEQFF. The CDR3, as DNA: TGCGCCAGCAGCTTCGGACTAGCGGGAGGGTTCTACAATGAGCAGTTCTTC.

CDR3 amino acids: CASSWTGEGNQPQHF. For the CDR3, the DNA is TGTGCCAGTAGCTGGACAGGGGAGGGCAATCAGCCCCAGCATTTT. The V call is TRBV19, the J call TRBJ1-5; TRBD1 aligns across 9 bases. The CDR3 totals 15 residues. The germline gives CDR1 LNHDA, CDR2 SQIVND (reference sequence). Trimming took 6 bases from V and 2 from J; bases not matched to a gene: 5.

The chain links TRBV25-1 to TRBJ2-7, with D unclear. The CDR3 length is 11 residues. Germline CDR1 is MGHDK and CDR2 is SYGVNS. V was shortened by 1 base and J by 7 bases, with 5 bases between the two germline ends. The CDR3 region has the DNA TGTGCCAGCAGTGAATTCTTGGAGCAGTACTTC. This encodes CASSEFLEQYF.

About this clone itself: Within the sample, other DNA sequences also encode this same CDR3. The chain joins TRBV9 to TRBJ2-3; 14 nucleotides agree with TRBD2. V lost 0 bases, J lost 4 bases, and 1 base stayed unmatched. The CDR3 is 16 amino acids. CDR1 is SGDLS, CDR2 YYNGEE, per germline. DNA of the CDR3: TGTGCCAGCAGCGTAGGACTAGCGGGAGGGTCAGATACGCAGTATTTT. Translating gives CASSVGLAGGSDTQYF.

This chain joins TRBV27 and TRBJ1-5, with unresolved D. V was pared by 5 bases and J by 4 bases, with 9 bases between. The CDR3 runs to 13 residues. Germline assignment: CDR1 MNHEY and CDR2 SMNVEV (reference sequence). The CDR3 protein is CASSRQDNQPQHF. The CDR3 DNA is TGTGCCAGCAGTCGTCAGGATAATCAGCCCCAGCATTTT.